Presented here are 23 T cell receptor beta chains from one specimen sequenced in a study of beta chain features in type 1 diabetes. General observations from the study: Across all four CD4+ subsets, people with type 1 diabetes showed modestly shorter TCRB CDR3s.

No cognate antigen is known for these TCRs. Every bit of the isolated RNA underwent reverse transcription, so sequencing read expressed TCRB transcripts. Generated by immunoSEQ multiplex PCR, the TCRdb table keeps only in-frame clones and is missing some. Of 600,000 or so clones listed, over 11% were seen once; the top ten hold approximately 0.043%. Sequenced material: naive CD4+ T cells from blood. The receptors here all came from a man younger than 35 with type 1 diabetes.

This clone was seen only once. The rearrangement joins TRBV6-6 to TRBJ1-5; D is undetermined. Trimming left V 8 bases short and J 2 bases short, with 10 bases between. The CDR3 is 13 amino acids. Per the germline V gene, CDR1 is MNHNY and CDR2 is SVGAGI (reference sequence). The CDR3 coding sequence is TGTGCCAGCGCTCCATTAGGCAATCAGCCCCAGCATTTT. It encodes CASAPLGNQPQHF.

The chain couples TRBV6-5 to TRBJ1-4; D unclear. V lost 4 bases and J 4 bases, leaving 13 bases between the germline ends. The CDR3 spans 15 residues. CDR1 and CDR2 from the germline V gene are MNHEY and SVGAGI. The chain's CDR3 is CASSSRRFDNEKLFF. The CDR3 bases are TGTGCCAGCAGTTCGAGAAGGTTCGATAATGAAAAACTGTTTTTT.

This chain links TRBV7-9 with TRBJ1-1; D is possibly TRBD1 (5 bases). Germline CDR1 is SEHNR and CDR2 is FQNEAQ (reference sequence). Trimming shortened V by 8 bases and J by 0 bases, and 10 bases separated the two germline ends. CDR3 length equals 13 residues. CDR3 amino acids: CASGGHLNTEAFF. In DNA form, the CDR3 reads TGTGCCAGCGGCGGACACCTGAACACTGAAGCTTTCTTT.

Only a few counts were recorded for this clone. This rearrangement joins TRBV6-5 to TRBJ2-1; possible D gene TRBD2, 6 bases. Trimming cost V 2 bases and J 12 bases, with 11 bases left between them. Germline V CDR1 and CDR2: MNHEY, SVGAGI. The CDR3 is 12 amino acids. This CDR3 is CASSYGRGRQFF. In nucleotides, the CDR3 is TGTGCCAGCAGTTACGGACGGGGGAGGCAGTTCTTC.

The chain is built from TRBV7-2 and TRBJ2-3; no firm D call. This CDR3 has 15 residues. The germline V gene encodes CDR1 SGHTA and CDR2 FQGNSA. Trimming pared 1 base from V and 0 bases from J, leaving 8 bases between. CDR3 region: CASSLGLLSTDTQYF. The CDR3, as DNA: TGTGCCAGCAGCTTAGGGCTCCTTAGCACAGATACGCAGTATTTT. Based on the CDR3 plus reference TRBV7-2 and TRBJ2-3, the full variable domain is GAGVSQSPSNKVTEKGKDVELRCDPISGHTALYWYRQSLGQGLEFLIYFQGNSAPDKSGLPSDRFSAERTGGSVSTLTIQRTQQEDSAVYLCASSLGLLSTDTQYFGPGTRLTVL.

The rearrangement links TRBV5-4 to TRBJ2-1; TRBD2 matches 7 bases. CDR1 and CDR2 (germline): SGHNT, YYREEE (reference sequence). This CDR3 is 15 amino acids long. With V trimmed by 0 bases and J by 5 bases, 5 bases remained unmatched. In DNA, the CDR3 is TGTGCCAGCAGCTTGGCGGGAGGACCGAACAATGAGCAGTTCTTC. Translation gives CASSLAGGPNNEQFF.

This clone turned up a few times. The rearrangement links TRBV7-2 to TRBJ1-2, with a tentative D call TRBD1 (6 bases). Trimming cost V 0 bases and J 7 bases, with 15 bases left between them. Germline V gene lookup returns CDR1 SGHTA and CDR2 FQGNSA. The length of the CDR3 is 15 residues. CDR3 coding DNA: TGTGCCAGCAGCTTAGCCCACAAGGGGGTTCGTGGCTACACCTTC. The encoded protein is CASSLAHKGVRGYTF.

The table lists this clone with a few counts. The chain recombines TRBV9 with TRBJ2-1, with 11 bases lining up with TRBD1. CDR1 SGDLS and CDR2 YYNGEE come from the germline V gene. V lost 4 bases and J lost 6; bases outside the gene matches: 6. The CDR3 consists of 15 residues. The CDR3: CASSLPGQGGNEQFF. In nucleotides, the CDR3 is TGTGCCAGCAGCCTGCCGGGACAGGGGGGCAATGAGCAGTTCTTC.

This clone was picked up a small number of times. CDR3 sequence (DNA): TGTGCCAGCAGCCCGCGGACTAGCGGGAAATACAATGAGCAGTTCTTC. Amino acid sequence: CASSPRTSGKYNEQFF. The chain links TRBV11-2 to TRBJ2-1; TRBD2 agrees at 12 bases. This CDR3 is 16 amino acids long. The J segment lost 4 bases and the V segment lost 5 bases, leaving 6 bases of the junction unmatched. Germline V gene data show CDR1 as SGHAT and CDR2 as FQNNGV.

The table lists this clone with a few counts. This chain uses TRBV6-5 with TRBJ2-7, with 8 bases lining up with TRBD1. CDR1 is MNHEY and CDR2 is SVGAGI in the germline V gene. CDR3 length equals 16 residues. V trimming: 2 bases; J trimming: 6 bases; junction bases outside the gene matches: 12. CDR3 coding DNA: TGTGCCAGCAGTTACATGAGGCAGGGGGCGCGTAGCGAGCAGTACTTC. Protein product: CASSYMRQGARSEQYF.

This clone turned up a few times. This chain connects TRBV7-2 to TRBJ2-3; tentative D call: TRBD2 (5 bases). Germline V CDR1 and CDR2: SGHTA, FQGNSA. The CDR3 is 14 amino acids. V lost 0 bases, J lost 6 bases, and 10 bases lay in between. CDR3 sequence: CASSLAGIADTQYF. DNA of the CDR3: TGTGCCAGCAGCTTAGCCGGGATAGCTGATACGCAGTATTTT.

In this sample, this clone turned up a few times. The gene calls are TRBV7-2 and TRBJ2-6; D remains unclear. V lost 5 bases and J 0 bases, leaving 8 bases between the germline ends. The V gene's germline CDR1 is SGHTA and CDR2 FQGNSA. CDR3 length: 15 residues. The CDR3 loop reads CASSRYPSGANVLTF. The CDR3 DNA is TGTGCCAGCAGCCGCTACCCCTCTGGGGCCAACGTCCTGACTTTC.

DNA of the CDR3: TGTGCCAGCAGCGGGCAGGTGGCAGTCGGCTACGAGCAGTACTTC. Translating it yields CASSGQVAVGYEQYF. The chain recombines TRBV7-2 with TRBJ2-7; D remains ambiguous. CDR1 and CDR2 (germline): SGHTA, FQGNSA. The CDR3 length is 15 residues. V lost 5 bases to trimming and J lost 3 bases, with 17 bases between them.

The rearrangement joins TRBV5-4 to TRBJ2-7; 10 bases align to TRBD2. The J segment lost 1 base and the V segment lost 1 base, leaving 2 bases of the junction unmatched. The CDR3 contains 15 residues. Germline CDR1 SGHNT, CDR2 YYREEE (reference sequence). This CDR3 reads CASSLIAGGSYEQYF. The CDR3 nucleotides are TGTGCCAGCAGCTTGATAGCGGGAGGTTCCTACGAGCAGTACTTC.

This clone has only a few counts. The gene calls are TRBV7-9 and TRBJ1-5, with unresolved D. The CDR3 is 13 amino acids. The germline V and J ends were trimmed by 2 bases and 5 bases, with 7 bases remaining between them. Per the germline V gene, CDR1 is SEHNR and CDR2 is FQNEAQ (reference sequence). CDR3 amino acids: CASSLISDQPQHF. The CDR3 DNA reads TGTGCCAGCAGCTTAATTAGTGATCAGCCCCAGCATTTT. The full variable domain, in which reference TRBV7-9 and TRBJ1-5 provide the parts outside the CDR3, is DTGVSQNPRHKITKRGQNVTFRCDPISEHNRLYWYRQTLGQGPEFLTYFQNEAQLEKSRLLSDRFSAERPKGSFSTLEIQRTEQGDSAMYLCASSLISDQPQHFGDGTRLSIL.

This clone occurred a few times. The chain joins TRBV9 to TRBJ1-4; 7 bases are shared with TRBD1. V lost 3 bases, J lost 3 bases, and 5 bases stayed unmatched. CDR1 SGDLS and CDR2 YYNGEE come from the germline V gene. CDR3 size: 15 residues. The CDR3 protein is CASSAGTAPNEKLFF. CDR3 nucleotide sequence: TGTGCCAGCAGCGCCGGGACAGCACCTAATGAAAAACTGTTTTTT.

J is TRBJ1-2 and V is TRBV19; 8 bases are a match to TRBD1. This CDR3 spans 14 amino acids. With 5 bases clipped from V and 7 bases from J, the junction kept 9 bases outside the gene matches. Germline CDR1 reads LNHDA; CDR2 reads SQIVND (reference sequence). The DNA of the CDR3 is TGTGCCAGTAGTCTAACGGACAGGGACGGTGGCTACACCTTC. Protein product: CASSLTDRDGGYTF.

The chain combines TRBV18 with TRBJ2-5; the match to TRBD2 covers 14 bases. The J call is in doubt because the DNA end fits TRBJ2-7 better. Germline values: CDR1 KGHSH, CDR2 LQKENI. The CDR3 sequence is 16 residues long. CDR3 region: CASSPGLAGVSYEQYF. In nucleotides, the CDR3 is TGTGCCAGCTCCCCGGGACTAGCGGGAGTGAGCTACGAGCAGTACTTC.

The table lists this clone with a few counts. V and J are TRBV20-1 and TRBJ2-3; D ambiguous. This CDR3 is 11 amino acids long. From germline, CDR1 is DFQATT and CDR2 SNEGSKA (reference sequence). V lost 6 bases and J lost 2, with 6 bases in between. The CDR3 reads CSACYTDTQYF. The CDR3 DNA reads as TGCAGTGCCTGTTACACAGATACGCAGTATTTT.

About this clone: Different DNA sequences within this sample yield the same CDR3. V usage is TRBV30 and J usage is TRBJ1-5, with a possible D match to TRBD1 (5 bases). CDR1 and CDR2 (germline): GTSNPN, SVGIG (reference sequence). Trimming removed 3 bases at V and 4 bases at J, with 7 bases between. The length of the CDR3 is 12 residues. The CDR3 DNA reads TGTGCCTGGAGCTGGGGGAATCAGCCCCAGCATTTT. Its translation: CAWSWGNQPQHF.

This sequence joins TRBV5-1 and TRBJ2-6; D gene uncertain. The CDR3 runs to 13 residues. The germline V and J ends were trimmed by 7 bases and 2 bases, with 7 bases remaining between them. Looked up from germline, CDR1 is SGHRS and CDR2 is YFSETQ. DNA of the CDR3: TGCGCCAGCGGGCTAACTGGGGCCAACGTCCTGACTTTC. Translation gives CASGLTGANVLTF.

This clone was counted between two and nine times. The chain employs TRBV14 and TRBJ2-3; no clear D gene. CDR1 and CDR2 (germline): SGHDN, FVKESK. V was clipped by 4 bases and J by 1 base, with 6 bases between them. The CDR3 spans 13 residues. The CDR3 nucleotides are TGTGCCAGCAGCCCGGTCGGCACAGATACGCAGTATTTT. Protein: CASSPVGTDTQYF.

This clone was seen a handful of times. The CDR3 DNA sequence: TGCGCCAGCAGCTTGACAGGAGGCCTTGCCAAAAACATTCAGTACTTC. Its translation: CASSLTGGLAKNIQYF. V gene TRBV5-1 combines with J gene TRBJ2-4; D is tentatively TRBD1 or TRBD2 (5 bases each). The germline CDR1 and CDR2 sequences are SGHRS and YFSETQ. The V gene lost 1 base and the J gene lost 1 base, with 12 bases spanning the gap. The CDR3 loop spans 16 amino acids.